Each of the 10 T cell receptor beta chains below was sequenced from the same sample in a study of identical twins listed by TCRdb under 2016. Library method: 5' RACE. These reads were obtained on an Illumina HiSeq 2000. The public sequencing data were trimmed at Q25 with fastp and processed into clonotypes with MiXCR by TCRdb, which kept only in-frame beta chains. Rows matching on CDR3 protein sequence are summarized as one entry with the most common DNA and genes. This sample holds approximately 600,000 distinct CDR3 sequences; 9.6% were observed only once. 2.5% to 3.5% of the sample belongs to the ten largest clones. The data were also submitted as part of a second study, on yellow fever vaccine responses in identical twins.

The sequenced material came from PBMCs. Receptors were obtained from a woman between 18 and 29 years old in good health.

This rearrangement joins TRBV4-3 to TRBJ2-7; TRBD2 aligns across 7 bases. Germline CDR1 is LGHNA and CDR2 is YSLEER. The CDR3 contains 16 residues. Unmatched junction bases numbered 9, after V lost 1 base and J lost 3 bases. The CDR3 DNA sequence: TGCGCCAGCAGCCAAGTTGCTAGCGGAGTGAGCTACGAGCAGTACTTC. It yields the protein CASSQVASGVSYEQYF.

The rearrangement joins TRBV4-2 to TRBJ2-2, with TRBD1 identical over 8 bases. The CDR3 is made up of 18 amino acids. Trimming cost V 1 base and J 1 base; bases outside gene matches: 8. Germline V gene sequence: CDR1 LGHNA, CDR2 YNFKEQ. In DNA form, the CDR3 reads TGTGCCAGCAGCCAAGCCCCCCAGGGGGCTGAGAACACCGGGGAGCTGTTTTTT. Encoded protein: CASSQAPQGAENTGELFF.

At least ten counts were recorded for this clonotype. This chain uses TRBV6-4 with TRBJ2-1, with D possibly matching TRBD1 (6 bases). Germline V lookup: CDR1 MRHNA, CDR2 SNTAGT. The V end was cut by 3 bases, the J end by 0 bases, with 6 bases between. The CDR3 is 14 amino acids. For the CDR3, the DNA is TGTGCCAGCAGTGAGGACAGCTCCTACAATGAGCAGTTCTTC. Translation: CASSEDSSYNEQFF.

This clonotype was counted a few times. This rearrangement joins TRBV4-3 to TRBJ2-7; D not resolved. This CDR3 contains 14 residues. The germline gives CDR1 LGHNA, CDR2 YSLEER. V lost 0 bases to trimming and J lost 0 bases, with 6 bases between them. The CDR3 nucleotides are TGCGCCAGCAGCCAAGAGTGGGACTCCTACGAGCAGTACTTC. This gives the protein CASSQEWDSYEQYF.

The rearrangement uses TRBV24-1 and TRBJ2-5, with 14 nucleotides matching TRBD2. With V trimmed by 4 bases and J by 3 bases, 6 bases remained unmatched. The CDR3 contains 17 residues. The germline V gene has CDR1 KGHDR and CDR2 SFDVKD. The CDR3 reads CATSDVPGLAGEETQYF. In nucleotides, the CDR3 is TGTGCCACCAGTGACGTACCGGGACTAGCGGGGGAAGAGACCCAGTACTTC.

This clonotype has more than one count but fewer than ten. The genes are TRBV6-1 and TRBJ2-5; 13 bases agree with TRBD2. V lost 6 bases, J lost 7 bases, and 11 bases stayed unmatched. The length of the CDR3 is 16 residues. Per germline, CDR1 MNHNS and CDR2 SASEGT. In nucleotides, the CDR3 is TGTGCCAGCAGAGGACTAGCGGGAGAGGGGGGGAGGACCCAGTACTTC. Translating gives CASRGLAGEGGRTQYF.

This chain connects TRBV4-1 to TRBJ2-7; weak D call: TRBD2 (6 bases). Germline-derived CDR1 and CDR2 are MGHRA and YSYEKL. Trimming cost V 2 bases and J 7 bases, with 24 bases left between them. The CDR3 is made up of 17 amino acids. CDR3 residues: CASSQRQPAEGLAEQYF. CDR3 DNA: TGCGCCAGCAGCCAACGACAGCCCGCGGAGGGGCTTGCGGAGCAGTACTTC.

This clonotype showed up many times. The rearrangement joins TRBV7-8 to TRBJ2-7; maybe TRBD2 (7 bases). Trimming took 5 bases from V and 3 from J, leaving 17 bases between them. The length of the CDR3 is 15 residues. Germline loops: CDR1 SGHVS, CDR2 FQNEAQ. This CDR3 is CASSPGAGAFYEQYF. CDR3 in DNA: TGTGCCAGCAGCCCCGGGGCGGGGGCTTTCTACGAGCAGTACTTC. The full variable domain, with the rest looked up from reference TRBV7-8 and TRBJ2-7, is GAGVSQSPRYKVAKRGQDVALRCDPISGHVSLFWYQQALGQGPEFLTYFQNEAQLDKSGLPSDRFFAERPEGSVSTLKIQRTQQEDSAVYLCASSPGAGAFYEQYFGPGTRLTVT.

This clonotype was seen a few times. V and J are TRBV9 and TRBJ2-3; 9 nucleotides match TRBD2. Germline V gene lookup returns CDR1 SGDLS and CDR2 YYNGEE. The CDR3 has 15 residues. Trimming cost V 3 bases and J 4 bases; bases outside gene matches: 6. CDR3 residues: CASSDLAGLADTQYF. CDR3 sequence (DNA): TGTGCCAGCAGCGACCTAGCGGGACTAGCAGATACGCAGTATTTT.

The rearrangement uses TRBV20-1 and TRBJ2-2; D call uncertain. The V end was cut by 0 bases, the J end by 3 bases, with 11 bases between. The CDR3 extends over 15 amino acids. Germline CDR1 and CDR2: DFQATT and SNEGSKA (reference sequence). The CDR3 spells CSARDFRTDTGELFF. In DNA form, the CDR3 reads TGCAGTGCTAGAGATTTTCGGACGGACACCGGGGAGCTGTTTTTT.